The 17 T cell receptor beta chains listed next were all sequenced from one sample in a study of T cell changes during pregnancy in multiple sclerosis. Data came from immunoSEQ multiplex PCR; TCRdb stores just in-frame clones and leaves some out. Found here are over 65,000 clones, roughly 90% of them singletons; the top ten hold more than 1.5%. Sequenced material: peripheral blood, taken in the first trimester of pregnancy. These receptors originate from a female donor in good health, enrolled as a control in a pregnancy study.

The rearrangement uses TRBV11-2 and TRBJ1-1, with TRBD1 identical over 7 bases. Trimming cost V 5 bases and J 1 base; bases outside gene matches: 4. The CDR3 is 14 residues long. The V gene's germline CDR1 is SGHAT and CDR2 FQNNGV. CDR3 residues: CASSPWDRNTEAFF. The CDR3 region has the DNA TGTGCCAGCAGCCCCTGGGACAGGAACACTGAAGCTTTCTTT.

The chain couples TRBV11-2 to TRBJ1-1; D may be TRBD1 (5 bases). CDR1 is SGHAT, CDR2 FQNNGV, per germline. This CDR3 is built from 16 residues. Trimming removed 1 base at V and 0 bases at J, with 12 bases between. The DNA of the CDR3 is TGTGCCAGCAGCTTAGGGGACGGGGGTTTGAACACTGAAGCTTTCTTT. Encoded protein: CASSLGDGGLNTEAFF.

The rearrangement links TRBV4-3 to TRBJ2-7; no clear D gene. CDR1 is LGHNA, CDR2 YSLEER, per germline. CDR3 length: 14 residues. The V end was cut by 1 base, the J end by 5 bases, with 12 bases between. DNA of the CDR3: TGCGCCAGCAGCCAAGCAGGAACCGACGACGAGCAGTACTTC. It yields the protein CASSQAGTDDEQYF.

The count of this clone is one. The chain couples TRBV4-1 to TRBJ2-7, with a possible D match to TRBD2 (6 bases). V was shortened by 4 bases and J by 0 bases, with 19 bases between the two germline ends. Per germline, CDR1 MGHRA and CDR2 YSYEKL. This CDR3 comprises 17 residues. CDR3 sequence reads: CASSPGRRGLSSYEQYF. As DNA, the CDR3 is TGCGCCAGCAGCCCAGGAAGGAGGGGATTAAGCTCCTACGAGCAGTACTTC.

The genes are TRBV4-1 and TRBJ1-1; 8 bases align to TRBD1. This CDR3 contains 15 residues. CDR1 and CDR2 (germline): MGHRA, YSYEKL. Losses at the gene ends were 1 base for V and 2 bases for J; bases not matched to a gene: 3. The CDR3: CASSQGGTGNTEAFF. CDR3 DNA sequence: TGCGCCAGCAGCCAAGGTGGGACAGGAAACACTGAAGCTTTCTTT.

CDR3 sequence (DNA): TGTGCCAGTAATTTGGCGCGGGACACTGAAGCTTTCTTT. Protein: CASNLARDTEAFF. This chain connects TRBV6-4 to TRBJ1-1; D unclear. The germline CDR1 and CDR2 sequences are MRHNA and SNTAGT. V was trimmed by 9 bases and J by 3 bases, leaving 14 bases between them. This CDR3 comprises 13 residues.

The chain couples TRBV4-3 to TRBJ2-2; 11 nucleotides match TRBD2. Looked up from germline, CDR1 is LGHNA and CDR2 is YSLEER. CDR3 size: 16 residues. V lost 4 bases, J lost 4 bases, and 5 bases stayed unmatched. The CDR3 sequence is CASSPRLAGTTGELFF. In DNA form, the CDR3 reads TGCGCCAGCAGCCCCCGACTAGCGGGGACCACCGGGGAGCTGTTTTTT.

The rearrangement uses TRBV7-2 and TRBJ2-2; TRBD2 might be the D (5 bases). Germline assignment: CDR1 SGHTA and CDR2 FQGNSA. The CDR3 sequence is 14 residues long. V gave up 5 bases and J gave up 5 bases, with 12 bases separating them. For the CDR3, the DNA is TGTGCCAGCAGCACCGCGACGGGGACCGGGGAGCTGTTTTTT. It yields the protein CASSTATGTGELFF. Full variable domain (rest looked up from reference TRBV7-2 and TRBJ2-2): GAGVSQSPSNKVTEKGKDVELRCDPISGHTALYWYRQSLGQGLEFLIYFQGNSAPDKSGLPSDRFSAERTGGSVSTLTIQRTQQEDSAVYLCASSTATGTGELFFGEGSRLTVL.

The rearrangement uses TRBV7-9 and TRBJ1-5; possible D gene TRBD1, 5 bases. The V end lost 9 bases, the J end lost 2 bases, and 11 bases lay between the germline ends. CDR1 SEHNR and CDR2 FQNEAQ come from the germline V gene (reference sequence). The CDR3 sequence is 13 residues long. CDR3 in amino acids: CASGGEGNQPQHF. The DNA of the CDR3 is TGTGCCAGTGGAGGGGAAGGCAATCAGCCCCAGCATTTT. The whole variable domain, filled in from reference TRBV7-9 and TRBJ1-5, reads DTGVSQNPRHKITKRGQNVTFRCDPISEHNRLYWYRQTLGQGPEFLTYFQNEAQLEKSRLLSDRFSAERPKGSFSTLEIQRTEQGDSAMYLCASGGEGNQPQHFGDGTRLSIL.

The genes are TRBV5-8 and TRBJ1-1, with D tentatively TRBD1 (5 bases). Germline values: CDR1 SGHTS, CDR2 YDEGEE. Trimming cost V 5 bases and J 1 base, with 18 bases left between them. The CDR3 extends over 16 amino acids. This CDR3 is CASRYQLGLQNTEAFF. CDR3 DNA sequence: TGTGCCAGCAGATATCAGCTGGGACTGCAGAACACTGAAGCTTTCTTT.

This chain connects TRBV10-3 to TRBJ2-3; 9 nucleotides agree with TRBD2. There are 15 residues in the CDR3. Trimming took 2 bases from V and 3 from J; bases not matched to a gene: 3. CDR1 and CDR2 (germline): ENHRY, SYGVKD. CDR3 DNA sequence: TGTGCCATCAGTGAGAGTCTAGCGGGGACAGATACGCAGTATTTT. Amino acid sequence: CAISESLAGTDTQYF.

This chain links TRBV6-5 with TRBJ2-5, with TRBD1 matching 8 bases. Germline V CDR1 and CDR2: MNHEY, SVGAGI. After removal of 6 bases from V and 5 bases from J, the junction contained 11 bases not matched to a gene. The CDR3 totals 15 residues. The DNA of the CDR3 is TGTGCCAGCAGCTTGACAGGGGTGGGTCGGGAGACCCAGTACTTC. Protein: CASSLTGVGRETQYF.

This clone was seen only a few times. The chain combines TRBV4-1 with TRBJ1-3; TRBD1 is a possible D gene (6 bases). V lost 6 bases to trimming and J lost 0 bases, with 12 bases between them. This CDR3 comprises 15 residues. The V gene's germline CDR1 is MGHRA and CDR2 YSYEKL. For the CDR3, the DNA is TGCGCCAGCAGTCGAGACAGGACCTCTGGAAACACCATATATTTT. Amino acids: CASSRDRTSGNTIYF.

The J gene is TRBJ2-2, the V gene TRBV11-2; 9 nucleotides match TRBD1. Germline lookup yields CDR1 SGHAT and CDR2 FQNNGV. The CDR3 covers 17 residues. With V trimmed by 1 base and J by 1 base, 4 bases remained unmatched. The CDR3 DNA reads TGTGCCAGCAGCTTAGCCGGGACAGGGAGGAACACCGGGGAGCTGTTTTTT. Its translation: CASSLAGTGRNTGELFF. The variable domain in full, with the rest retrieved from reference TRBV11-2 and TRBJ2-2, is EAGVAQSPRYKIIEKRQSVAFWCNPISGHATLYWYQQILGQGPKLLIQFQNNGVVDDSQLPKDRFSAERLKGVDSTLKIQPAKLEDSAVYLCASSLAGTGRNTGELFFGEGSRLTVL.

The chain uses TRBV7-2 and TRBJ1-2; TRBD1 matches 11 bases. Germline V CDR1 and CDR2: SGHTA, FQGNSA. This CDR3 comprises 14 residues. The V gene end was trimmed by 3 bases and the J gene end by 8 bases; junction bases not matched to a gene: 5. The CDR3 DNA sequence: TGTGCCAGCAGCTTGGACAGGGGGCGAGGGGGCTACACCTTC. Residues: CASSLDRGRGGYTF.

The J gene is TRBJ2-7, the V gene TRBV5-1; 11 positions match TRBD2. V was clipped by 5 bases and J by 2 bases; unmatched bases: 3. The germline V gene encodes CDR1 SGHRS and CDR2 YFSETQ. The CDR3 extends over 14 amino acids. The CDR3 spells CASSSSGGTYEQYF. CDR3 bases: TGCGCCAGCAGTTCTAGCGGGGGGACCTACGAGCAGTACTTC.

V usage is TRBV9 and J usage is TRBJ2-5; tentatively, D is TRBD2 (6 bases). V was clipped by 0 bases and J by 2 bases, with 14 bases between them. The CDR3 totals 16 residues. Germline V gives CDR1 SGDLS, CDR2 YYNGEE. CDR3 sequence reads: CASSVAASGGQETQYF. DNA of the CDR3: TGTGCCAGCAGCGTAGCGGCCTCCGGGGGTCAAGAGACCCAGTACTTC.